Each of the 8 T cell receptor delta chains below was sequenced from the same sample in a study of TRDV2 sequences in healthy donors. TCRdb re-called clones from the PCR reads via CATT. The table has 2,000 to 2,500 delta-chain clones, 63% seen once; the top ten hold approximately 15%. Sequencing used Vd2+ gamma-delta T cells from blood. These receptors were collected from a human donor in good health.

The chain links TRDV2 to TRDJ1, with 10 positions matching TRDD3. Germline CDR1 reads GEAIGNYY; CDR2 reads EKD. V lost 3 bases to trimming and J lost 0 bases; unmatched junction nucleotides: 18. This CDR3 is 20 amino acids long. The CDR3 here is CACDAVAGGYPSGNTDKLIF. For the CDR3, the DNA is TGTGCCTGTGACGCGGTTGCTGGGGGATATCCCTCTGGAAACACCGATAAACTCATCTTT.

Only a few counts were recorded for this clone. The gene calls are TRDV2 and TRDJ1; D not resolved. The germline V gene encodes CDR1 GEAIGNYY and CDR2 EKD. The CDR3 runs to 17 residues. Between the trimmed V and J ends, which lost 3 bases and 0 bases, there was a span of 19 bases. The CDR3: CACDPLARAFHTDKLIF. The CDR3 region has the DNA TGTGCCTGTGACCCCTTAGCCCGGGCCTTTCACACCGATAAACTCATCTTT.

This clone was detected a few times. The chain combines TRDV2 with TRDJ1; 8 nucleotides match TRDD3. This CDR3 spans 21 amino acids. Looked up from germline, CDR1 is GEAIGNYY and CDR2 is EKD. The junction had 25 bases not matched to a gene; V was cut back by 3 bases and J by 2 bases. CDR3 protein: CACDSPWAGGPKDSETDKLIF. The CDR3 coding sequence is TGTGCCTGTGACTCACCCTGGGCTGGGGGACCCAAAGACTCGGAAACCGATAAACTCATCTTT.

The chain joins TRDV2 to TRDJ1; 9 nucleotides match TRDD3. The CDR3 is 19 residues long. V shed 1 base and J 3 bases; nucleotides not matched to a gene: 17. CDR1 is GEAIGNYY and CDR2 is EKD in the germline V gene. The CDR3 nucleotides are TGTGCCTGTGACACTCTGGGGATACGCGAAAAGGACGCCGCCGATAAACTCATCTTT. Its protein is CACDTLGIREKDAADKLIF.

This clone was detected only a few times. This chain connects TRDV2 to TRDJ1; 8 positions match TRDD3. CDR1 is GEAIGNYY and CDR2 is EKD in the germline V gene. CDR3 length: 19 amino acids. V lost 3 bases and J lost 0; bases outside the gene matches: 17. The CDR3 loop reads CACDPLSSTGGSYTDKLIF. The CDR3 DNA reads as TGTGCCTGTGACCCGCTTTCCTCGACTGGGGGTTCTTACACCGATAAACTCATCTTT.

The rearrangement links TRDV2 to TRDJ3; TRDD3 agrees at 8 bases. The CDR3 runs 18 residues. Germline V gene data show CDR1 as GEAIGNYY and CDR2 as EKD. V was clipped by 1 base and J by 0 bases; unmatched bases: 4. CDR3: CACDTLGESSWDTRQMFF. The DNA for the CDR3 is TGTGCCTGTGACACGCTGGGGGAGAGCTCCTGGGACACCCGACAGATGTTTTTC.

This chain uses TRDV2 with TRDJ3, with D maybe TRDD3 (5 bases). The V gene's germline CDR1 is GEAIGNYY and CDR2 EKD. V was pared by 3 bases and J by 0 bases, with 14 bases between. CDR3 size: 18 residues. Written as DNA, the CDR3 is TGTGCCTGTGACGATTCGGGGGCAAGCTCCTGGGACACCCGACAGATGTTTTTC. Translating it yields CACDDSGASSWDTRQMFF.

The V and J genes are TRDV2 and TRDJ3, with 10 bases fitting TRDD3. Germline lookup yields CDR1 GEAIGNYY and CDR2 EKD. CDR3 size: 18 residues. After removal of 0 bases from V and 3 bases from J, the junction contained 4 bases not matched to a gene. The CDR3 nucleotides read TGTGCCTGTGACACCTTGGGGGATACTAACTGGGACACCCGACAGATGTTTTTC. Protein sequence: CACDTLGDTNWDTRQMFF.